This TCR beta chain is from a study of cytomegalovirus exposure and HLA in healthy donors (dated by TCRdb to 2016 to 2017). Study-wide context: An earlier analysis of several hundred of the donors reported 276 Gb of sequence data and 117 million unique TCR beta sequences obtained from around 190 million T cells. Roughly 300 gigabases of sequencing data and some 85 million unique TCR sequences were included in an early release covering several hundred HLA-typed donors. Among the approximately 420 genotyped donors, approximately 76% belonged to the genetic ancestry cluster associated with self-reported Caucasian donors. The study aimed to test whether signatures of past pathogen exposure could be identified by cataloging public T cell receptors. Using immunosequencing, the study profiled T cell repertoires from 500 to 800 subjects and related those repertoires to cytomegalovirus serostatus. Besides the first cohort of 550 to 750 subjects, a separate validation cohort made up of about 120 different subjects was used. To predict cytomegalovirus infection status, the study brought together high-throughput TCR immunosequencing, statistical association of individual TCRs with disease status, and machine learning. A later analysis re-analyzed previously published TCR beta repertoires from 650 to 800 donors and added high-resolution HLA genotyping to study TCR occurrence patterns. Rather than using new phenotypic data, the later analysis identified candidate immune exposures from TCR beta sequences and from how often those sequences occurred across donors. In an earlier analysis of roughly 580 of the donors, high-throughput TCR beta sequencing was used to judge whether each TCR beta V gene segment behaved as functional or pseudogenic. Donor age, sex, ethnicity and CMV serostatus were collected together with the repertoire data. In a later genetic analysis, genome-wide SNP genotypes for about 60% of the 666 donors were used, and that subset was treated as a discovery cohort. All discovery cohort repertoires had been generated on a single sequencing platform. HLA typing covered class I and class II loci at four-digit resolution. The number of donors typed differed by locus, with about 629-640 for A, B, C, DRB1 and DQB1, roughly 520 for DQA1, approximately 580 for DPA1, and some 440 for DPB1. A handful of DR-DQ haplotypes were treated as single units for association and clustering because of strong linkage in the cohort. Among 398 genotyped donors of the cohort, an average of approximately 240,000 unique TCR beta nucleotide sequences were sequenced per donor, around 18% of them non-productive. Summary of the overall study and its limitations: A further reported finding was that TCR beta sequences accurately predicted the HLA-A and HLA-B alleles for most subjects in the first cohort. An association between a missense DCLRE1C variant and V-gene and J-gene trimming of TCR beta chains was found in a later genetic analysis and replicated in an independent cohort. Linkage disequilibrium might explain the correlated functional status among segregating V segments, but an unknown experimental factor could not be excluded. In a later analysis, TCR association rates were found to vary across HLA loci, with the most associated TCRs seen for DRB1 alleles and the fewest for HLA-C alleles. A later analysis found that HLA-associated TCR beta chains were more clonally expanded and had lower generation probabilities than equally common non-associated chains. When HLA alleles, especially DR and DQ, strongly co-occurred, attributing TCR associations to individual alleles was difficult. The only immune exposure information available for the cohort was CMV serostatus. The classifier was reported to diagnose cytomegalovirus status with high specificity and sensitivity in both the original and validation cohorts. In an earlier analysis of 587 of the donors, most TCR beta V segments appeared in productive rearrangements about 87% or about 30% of the time, broadly matching IMGT annotations. Sequencing depth was assumed to be roughly uniform across donors in the presence/absence analyses, though that assumption may not hold. According to a later analysis, parvovirus B19, influenza, CMV and Epstein-Barr virus appeared linked to several top co-occurrence clusters. The cohort was sequenced for TCR beta chains only, and without alpha or paired-chain data the features that could be detected were limited. Some IMGT-functional V segments, including TRBV6-2 and TRBV6-3, could not be told apart with the 87-base-pair reads, so those segments were excluded. A later genetic analysis reported fewer N-insertions in productive TCRs among donors in an Asian-associated ancestry cluster than the roughly 670-donor mean. Most TCR sequences were seen in very few donors, while some public TCRs were found in many individuals. Three of the identified cytomegalovirus-associated TCR beta chains were confirmed in vitro to be specific for cytomegalovirus antigens. A group of highly shared sequence variants was considered likely to be a technical artifact of the sequencing pipeline. According to the authors, the approach could potentially be generalized to other disease states and immunological phenotypes. Most CMV-associated TCR beta chains appeared to be HLA-restricted in a later analysis, and the HLA associations seemed to be driven largely by CMV exposure. HLA typing was unavailable for some donors at each locus, so association tests used only the typed subset. In a later analysis, some 18,000 TCR beta sequences were associated with specific HLA alleles at a false discovery rate of 0.05. Because counts were too low, about 15 rarely observed V segments, including chromosome 9 orphons, were left out of the earlier analysis of approximately 580 of the donors. In the study, 150 to 200 TCR beta chains were listed as associated with cytomegalovirus.

The germline V gene specifies SGHAT as CDR1 and FQNNGV as CDR2. V is pruned by 1 base and J by 3 bases, leaving 4 bases of the junction without a gene match. The CDR3 runs 16 amino acids, cysteine and phenylalanine included. Only the CDR3 region is kept as DNA, spanning 48 bases read in frame from base 1. This clone was counted only a few times. The specificity of this receptor is unknown. Nothing much larger sits one base from this clone, and base qualities are not available. In total, over 600 healthy bone marrow donors made up the cohort. At the time of sampling, every cohort member was nominally healthy, though immune exposures that went unrecorded were likely present. The donor was CMV seropositive and was included in the group of some 290 seropositive cohort members. Every donor gave a peripheral blood sample, and the peripheral blood mononuclear cells from that sample were used for TCR beta sequencing. Genomic DNA was extracted from the blood cell samples with the Qiagen DNeasy Blood Extraction Kit.

Libraries were constructed by the immunoSEQ multiplex PCR assay. A mixture of 60 forward primers for TCR Vbeta segments and 13 reverse primers for TCR Jbeta segments was used in the multiplex PCR. Amplification of the CDR3 region of rearranged TCR beta genes was performed with a multiplex PCR assay on genomic DNA. Amplified TCR beta libraries were sequenced as 87-base-pair reads on the Illumina HiSeq System. The authors' analysis ran thus. Across the 670 or so repertoires, a later analysis counted 80 million or so unique TCR beta chains, approximately 10 million of which were shared by at least two donors. To remove PCR and sequencing errors, raw reads were error-corrected and collapsed into unique sequences using a nearest-neighbor algorithm that merged closely related sequences. CDR3 sequences were aligned to IMGT reference sequences to assign V, D and J gene segments. Each retained sequence needed at least a six-nucleotide match to both a V gene segment and a J gene segment. A rearrangement counted as productive if the CDR3 had no stop codons and remained in frame with V and J, and every other rearrangement counted as non-productive. CDR3 was defined according to IMGT convention as the region running from the second conserved V-encoded cysteine to the conserved J-encoded phenylalanine. In an earlier analysis of approximately 500 of the donors, sequences lacking an unambiguous match to a single V gene segment were excluded. An earlier analysis of under 750 of the donors called V segments functional above 56.7% productive rearrangements and segregating when the between-donor standard deviation exceeded 5%. To diagnose cytomegalovirus status from the catalog of TCR beta chain sequences, a statistical classification framework was built. V and J gene assignment, in a later analysis, came from comparing TCR nucleotide sequences with IMGT/GENE-DB human TR gene sequences. In a later analysis, CDR3 sequences and most-parsimonious VDJ recombination scenarios were assigned using the TCRdist pipeline. In a later analysis, each TCR beta chain was defined by its CDR3 amino acid sequence together with its V-gene family, and reads without a unique V-gene family were excluded. To address suspected cross-contamination and a sequencing artifact, a later analysis removed 450 to 700 highly shared, low-generation-probability nucleotide sequences. A later analysis calculated a clonal expansion index for each public chain from normalized within-repertoire ranks of inferred template counts. In a later analysis, generation probabilities were computed using a VDJ recombination model fitted to out-of-frame rearrangements, and the results were checked against IGoR. A later analysis scored TCR-TCR, TCR-HLA and TCR-CMV co-occurrence with hypergeometric tests, applying a repertoire-size bias correction to TCR pairs. To estimate false discovery rates, a later analysis permuted the HLA or CMV assignments 20 times. In a later analysis, co-occurring TCRs were grouped using DBSCAN, and TCRdist sequence similarity was added for clustering within HLA-allele-positive subsets. Repertoires with fewer than 30,000 or more than 120,000 public chains were left out of co-occurrence clustering, as were four to six repertoires with anomalous nucleotide sharing. TCRdb mirrors the immuneACCESS table, restricted to in-frame sequences. Some clones are absent from its copies; in checked studies, under half trace to an unresolved V gene, and the reason for the others is unknown. V, J and clone size are those of that table, while D and trimming were read from the DNA. A total of approximately 150,000 clones appear in this sample, roughly three quarters of them only once. The top ten clones comprise over 10% of the sample.

Material: PBMCs. The V and J genes are TRBV11-2 and TRBJ2-1; TRBD1 aligns with 9 central bases. The clonotype was recovered from a woman aged 45 to 65 in good health and CMV-seropositive. In nucleotides, the sequence is TGTGCCAGCAGCTTAGTTGGGACAGGGTACTACAATGAGCAGTTCTTC. It translates as CASSLVGTGYYNEQFF.